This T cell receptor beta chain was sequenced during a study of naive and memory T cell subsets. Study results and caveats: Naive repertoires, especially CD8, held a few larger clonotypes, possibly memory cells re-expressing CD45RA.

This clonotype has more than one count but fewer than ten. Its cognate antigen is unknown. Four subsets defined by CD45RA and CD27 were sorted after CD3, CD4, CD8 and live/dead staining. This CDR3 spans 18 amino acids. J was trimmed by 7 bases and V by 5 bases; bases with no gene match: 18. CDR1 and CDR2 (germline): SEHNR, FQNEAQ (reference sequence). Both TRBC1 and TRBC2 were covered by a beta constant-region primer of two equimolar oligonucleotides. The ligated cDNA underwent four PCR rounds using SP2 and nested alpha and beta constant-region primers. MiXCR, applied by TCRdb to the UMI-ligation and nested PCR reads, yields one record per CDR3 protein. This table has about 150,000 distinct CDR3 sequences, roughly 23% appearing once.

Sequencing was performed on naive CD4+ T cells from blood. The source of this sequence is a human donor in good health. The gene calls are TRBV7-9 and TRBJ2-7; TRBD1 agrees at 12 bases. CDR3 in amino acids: CASSPHSQGQGAAREQYF. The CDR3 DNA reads TGTGCCAGCAGCCCCCATTCTCAGGGACAGGGGGCAGCGAGAGAGCAGTACTTC.